This TCR beta chain was sequenced during a study of blood T cell repertoires in COVID-19. The repertoire was sequenced with immunoSEQ multiplex PCR; TCRdb's copy has only in-frame clones and lacks some. Found here are more than 85,000 clones, about 70% of them singletons; the top ten hold 6% to 8.5%. The CDR3 runs 16 residues. Losses at the gene ends were 6 bases for V and 0 bases for J; bases not matched to a gene: 8. Sequencing was carried out using peripheral blood. The genes are TRBV5-7 and TRBJ2-3; 9 bases match TRBD2. TRBV5-7 is sorted into the ORF group, with uncertain function. The receptor was isolated from a woman aged 55 to 70 with acute or convalescent COVID-19. CDR3: CASKNLAGSSTDTQYF. In DNA form, the CDR3 reads TGTGCCAGCAAAAACCTAGCGGGGTCTAGCACAGATACGCAGTATTTT.